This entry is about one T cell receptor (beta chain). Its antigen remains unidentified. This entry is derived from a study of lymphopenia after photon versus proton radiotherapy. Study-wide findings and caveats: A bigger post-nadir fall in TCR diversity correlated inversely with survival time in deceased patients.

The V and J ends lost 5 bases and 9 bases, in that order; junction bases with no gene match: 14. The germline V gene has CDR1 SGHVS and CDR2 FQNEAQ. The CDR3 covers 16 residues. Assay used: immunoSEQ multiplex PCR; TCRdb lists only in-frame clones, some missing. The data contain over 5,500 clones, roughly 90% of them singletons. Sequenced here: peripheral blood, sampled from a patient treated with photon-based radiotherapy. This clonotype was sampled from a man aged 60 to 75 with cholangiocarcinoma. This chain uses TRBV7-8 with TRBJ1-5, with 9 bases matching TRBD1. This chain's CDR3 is CASSQSPGTGMGPQHF. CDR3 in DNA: TGTGCCAGCAGCCAAAGTCCCGGGACAGGGATGGGGCCCCAGCATTTT.